This T cell receptor (beta chain) is drawn from a study of cytomegalovirus exposure and HLA in healthy donors. Overall study context: Approximately 80 million unique TCRs from HLA-typed donors were held in an early data release. Study conclusions and caveats: It was reported that TCR beta sequences correctly inferred the HLA-A and HLA-B alleles for most subjects. Presence/absence analyses rested on an assumption that sequencing depth was roughly uniform across donors.

PCR amplification relied on 60 Vbeta primers (plus 13 Jbeta primers). Profiling relied on immunoSEQ multiplex PCR, and the TCRdb table lists in-frame clones only, not all of them. The repertoire consists of 150,000 to 200,000 clones, with 80% occurring once and the leading ten covering roughly 0.7%. V gave up 4 bases and J gave up 0 bases; unmatched junction bases: 10. Per the germline V gene, CDR1 is SGHRS and CDR2 is YFSETQ. This CDR3 spans 19 amino acids. As for the donors, each was a healthy bone marrow donor. Details on this clone: The antigen remains unidentified.

The sequence derives from a boy aged 5 to 17 in good health and CMV-seronegative. The chain joins TRBV5-1 to TRBJ2-2; 12 bases match TRBD2. Input material: PBMCs. The CDR3 is CASSLNGLAGGPNTGELFF. The CDR3 nucleotides read TGCGCCAGCAGCCTGAACGGTCTAGCGGGGGGGCCGAACACCGGGGAGCTGTTTTTT.